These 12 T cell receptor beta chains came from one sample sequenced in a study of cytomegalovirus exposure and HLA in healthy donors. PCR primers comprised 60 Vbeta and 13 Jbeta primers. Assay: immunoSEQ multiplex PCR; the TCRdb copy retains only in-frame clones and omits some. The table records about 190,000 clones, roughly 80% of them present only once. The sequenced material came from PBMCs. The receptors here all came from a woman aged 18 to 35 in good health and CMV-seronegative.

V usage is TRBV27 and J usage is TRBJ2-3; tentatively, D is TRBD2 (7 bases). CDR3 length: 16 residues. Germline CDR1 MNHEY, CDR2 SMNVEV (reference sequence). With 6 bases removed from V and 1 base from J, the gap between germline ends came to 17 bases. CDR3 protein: CASSLLGGRGTDTQYF. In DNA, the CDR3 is TGTGCCAGCAGCCTATTGGGGGGGCGGGGCACAGATACGCAGTATTTT.

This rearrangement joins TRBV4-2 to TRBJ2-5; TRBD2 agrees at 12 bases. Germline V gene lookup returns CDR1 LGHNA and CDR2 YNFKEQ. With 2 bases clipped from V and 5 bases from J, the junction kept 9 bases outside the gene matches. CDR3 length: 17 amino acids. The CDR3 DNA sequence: TGTGCCAGCAGCCAATCGTCACTAGCGGGGGGCAGGGAGACCCAGTACTTC. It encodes CASSQSSLAGGRETQYF.

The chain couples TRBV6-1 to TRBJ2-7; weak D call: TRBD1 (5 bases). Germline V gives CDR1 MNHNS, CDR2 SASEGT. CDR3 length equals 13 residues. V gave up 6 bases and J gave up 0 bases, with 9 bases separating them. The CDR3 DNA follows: TGTGCCAGCAGGGGGCTGAGCTCCTACGAGCAGTACTTC. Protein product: CASRGLSSYEQYF.

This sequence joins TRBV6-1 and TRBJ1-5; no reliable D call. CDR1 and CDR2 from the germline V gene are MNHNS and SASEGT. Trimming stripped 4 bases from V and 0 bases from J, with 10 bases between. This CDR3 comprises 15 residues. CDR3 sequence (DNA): TGTGCCAGCAGTGGCAGACACCGTAGCAATCAGCCCCAGCATTTT. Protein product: CASSGRHRSNQPQHF.

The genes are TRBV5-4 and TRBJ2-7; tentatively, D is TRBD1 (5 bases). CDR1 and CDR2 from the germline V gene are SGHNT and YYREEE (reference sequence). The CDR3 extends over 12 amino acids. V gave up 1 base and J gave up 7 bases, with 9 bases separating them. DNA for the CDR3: TGTGCCAGCAGCTTGTTAGCAGGGGAGCAGTACTTC. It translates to CASSLLAGEQYF.

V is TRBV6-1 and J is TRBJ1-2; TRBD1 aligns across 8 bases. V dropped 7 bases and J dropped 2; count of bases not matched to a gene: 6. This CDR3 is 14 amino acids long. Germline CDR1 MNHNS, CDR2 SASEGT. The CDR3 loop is CASIQTGENYGYTF. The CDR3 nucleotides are TGTGCCAGCATCCAGACAGGGGAGAACTATGGCTACACCTTC.

The CDR3 nucleotides are TGTGCCAGCAGCCAATTTGAGGAGAACACAGATACGCAGTATTTT. Residues: CASSQFEENTDTQYF. V gene TRBV14 combines with J gene TRBJ2-3, with D unresolved. The CDR3 runs to 15 residues. V lost 2 bases and J 2 bases, leaving 11 bases between the germline ends. Germline CDR1 reads SGHDN; CDR2 reads FVKESK.

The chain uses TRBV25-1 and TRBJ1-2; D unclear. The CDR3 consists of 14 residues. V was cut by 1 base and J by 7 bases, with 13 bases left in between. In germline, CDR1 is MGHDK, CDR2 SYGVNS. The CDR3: CASSEFAGRSGYTF. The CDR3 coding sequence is TGTGCCAGCAGTGAATTCGCGGGAAGATCTGGCTACACCTTC.

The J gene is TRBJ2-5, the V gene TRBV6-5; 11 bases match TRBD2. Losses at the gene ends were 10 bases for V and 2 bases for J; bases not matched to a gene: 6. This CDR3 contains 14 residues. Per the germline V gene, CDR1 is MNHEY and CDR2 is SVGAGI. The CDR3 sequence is CATTIAGGQETQYF. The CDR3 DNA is TGTGCCACCACTATAGCGGGGGGGCAAGAGACCCAGTACTTC.

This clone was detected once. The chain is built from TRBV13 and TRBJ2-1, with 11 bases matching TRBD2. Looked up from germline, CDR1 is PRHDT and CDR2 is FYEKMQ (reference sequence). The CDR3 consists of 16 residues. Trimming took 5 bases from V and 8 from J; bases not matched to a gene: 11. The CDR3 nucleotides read TGTGCCAGCAGCCCGATGGGTGGGACTAGCGGCGATGAGCAGTTCTTC. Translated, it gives CASSPMGGTSGDEQFF.

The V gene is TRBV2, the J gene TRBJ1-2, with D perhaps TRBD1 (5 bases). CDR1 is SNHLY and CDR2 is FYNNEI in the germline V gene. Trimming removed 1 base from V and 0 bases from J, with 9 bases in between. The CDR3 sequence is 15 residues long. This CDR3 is CASSEGTLPNYGYTF. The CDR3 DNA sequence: TGTGCCAGCAGTGAAGGGACACTTCCTAACTATGGCTACACCTTC.

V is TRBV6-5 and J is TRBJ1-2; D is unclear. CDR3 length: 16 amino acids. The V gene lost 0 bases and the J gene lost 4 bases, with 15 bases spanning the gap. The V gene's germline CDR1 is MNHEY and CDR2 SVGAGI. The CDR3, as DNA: TGTGCCAGCAGTTACTCGGTCGGAGGGTCGGCCTATGGCTACACCTTC. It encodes CASSYSVGGSAYGYTF.